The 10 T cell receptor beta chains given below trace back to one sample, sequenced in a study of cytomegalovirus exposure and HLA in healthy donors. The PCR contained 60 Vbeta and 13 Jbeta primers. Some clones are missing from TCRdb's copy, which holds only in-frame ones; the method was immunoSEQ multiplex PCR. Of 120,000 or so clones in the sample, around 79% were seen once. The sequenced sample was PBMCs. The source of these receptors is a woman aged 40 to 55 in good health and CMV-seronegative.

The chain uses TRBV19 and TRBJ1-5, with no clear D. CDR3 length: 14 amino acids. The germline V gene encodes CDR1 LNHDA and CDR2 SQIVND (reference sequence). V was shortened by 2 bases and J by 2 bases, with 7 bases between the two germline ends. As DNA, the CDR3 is TGTGCCAGTAGTATAATGTCAGGCAATCAGCCCCAGCATTTT. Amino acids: CASSIMSGNQPQHF.

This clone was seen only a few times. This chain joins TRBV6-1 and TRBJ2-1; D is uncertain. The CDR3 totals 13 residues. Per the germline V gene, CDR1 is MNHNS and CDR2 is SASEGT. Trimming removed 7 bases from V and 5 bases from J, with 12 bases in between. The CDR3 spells CASTKESHNEQFF. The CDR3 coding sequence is TGTGCCAGCACCAAGGAGAGCCACAATGAGCAGTTCTTC.

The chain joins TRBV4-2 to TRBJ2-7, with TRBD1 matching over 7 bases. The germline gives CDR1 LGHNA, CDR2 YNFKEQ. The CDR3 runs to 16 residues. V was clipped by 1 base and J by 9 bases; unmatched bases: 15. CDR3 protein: CASSQGGQGVSEGQYF. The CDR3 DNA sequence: TGTGCCAGCAGCCAAGGTGGCCAGGGGGTCTCGGAAGGGCAGTACTTC.

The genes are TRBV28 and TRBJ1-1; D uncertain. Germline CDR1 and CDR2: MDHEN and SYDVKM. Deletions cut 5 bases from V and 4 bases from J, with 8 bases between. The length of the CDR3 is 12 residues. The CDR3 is CASSTGGTEAFF. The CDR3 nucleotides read TGTGCCAGCAGTACGGGAGGCACTGAAGCTTTCTTT.

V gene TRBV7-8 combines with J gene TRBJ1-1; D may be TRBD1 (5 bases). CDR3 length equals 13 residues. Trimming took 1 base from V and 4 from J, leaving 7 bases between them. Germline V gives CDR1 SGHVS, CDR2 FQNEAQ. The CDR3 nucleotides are TGTGCCAGCAGCTTAGGGGGCCGCACTGAAGCTTTCTTT. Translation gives CASSLGGRTEAFF.

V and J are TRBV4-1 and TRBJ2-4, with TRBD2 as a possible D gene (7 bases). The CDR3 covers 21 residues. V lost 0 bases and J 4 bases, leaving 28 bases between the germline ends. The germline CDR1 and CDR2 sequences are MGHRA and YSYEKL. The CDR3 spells CASSQDLGNIGGRGGKNIQYF. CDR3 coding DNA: TGCGCCAGCAGCCAAGATTTGGGAAATATTGGGGGGAGGGGGGGGAAAAACATTCAGTACTTC.

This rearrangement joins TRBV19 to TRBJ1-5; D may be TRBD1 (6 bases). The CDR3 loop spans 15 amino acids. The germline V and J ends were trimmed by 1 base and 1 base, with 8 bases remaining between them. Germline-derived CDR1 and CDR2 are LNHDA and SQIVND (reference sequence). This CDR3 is CASSIGGQSNQPQHF. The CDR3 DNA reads TGTGCCAGTAGTATAGGGGGGCAGAGCAATCAGCCCCAGCATTTT.

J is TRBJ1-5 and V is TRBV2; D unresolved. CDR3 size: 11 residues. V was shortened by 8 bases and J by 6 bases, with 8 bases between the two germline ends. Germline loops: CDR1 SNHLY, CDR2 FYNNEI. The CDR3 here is CASSAGQPQHF. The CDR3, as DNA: TGTGCCAGCTCGGCAGGTCAGCCCCAGCATTTT.

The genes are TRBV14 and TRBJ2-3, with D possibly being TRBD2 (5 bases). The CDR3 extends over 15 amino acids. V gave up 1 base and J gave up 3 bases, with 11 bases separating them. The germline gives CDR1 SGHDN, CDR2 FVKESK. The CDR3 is CASSQVYGVTDTQYF. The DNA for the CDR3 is TGTGCCAGCAGCCAAGTATACGGGGTAACAGATACGCAGTATTTT.

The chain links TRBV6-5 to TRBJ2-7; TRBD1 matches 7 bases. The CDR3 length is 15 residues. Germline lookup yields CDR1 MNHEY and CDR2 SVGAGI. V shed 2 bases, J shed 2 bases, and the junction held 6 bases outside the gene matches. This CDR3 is CASSYTQGPTYEQYF. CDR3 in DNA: TGTGCCAGCAGTTACACACAGGGGCCGACCTACGAGCAGTACTTC.